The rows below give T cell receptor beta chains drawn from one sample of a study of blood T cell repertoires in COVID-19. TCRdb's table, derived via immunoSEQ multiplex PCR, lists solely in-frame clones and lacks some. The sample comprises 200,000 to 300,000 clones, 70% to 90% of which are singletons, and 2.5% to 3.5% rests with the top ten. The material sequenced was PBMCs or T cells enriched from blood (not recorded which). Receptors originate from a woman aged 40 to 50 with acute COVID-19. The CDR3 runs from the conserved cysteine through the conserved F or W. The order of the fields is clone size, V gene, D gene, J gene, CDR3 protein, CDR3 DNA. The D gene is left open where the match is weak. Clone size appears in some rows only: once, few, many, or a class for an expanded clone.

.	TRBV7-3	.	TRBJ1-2	CASSLKGDAVGYTF	TGTGCCAGCAGCTTAAAGGGGGATGCGGTGGGCTACACCTTC
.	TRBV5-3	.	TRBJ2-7	CARSHPGLYEQYF	TGTGCCAGAAGCCATCCGGGACTCTACGAGCAGTACTTC
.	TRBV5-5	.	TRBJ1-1	CASSLINTEAFF	TGTGCCAGCAGCTTAATAAACACTGAAGCTTTCTTT
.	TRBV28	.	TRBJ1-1	CACRQINTEAFF	TGTGCCTGCCGACAGATCAACACTGAAGCTTTCTTT
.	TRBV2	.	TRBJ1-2	CASSDSSNYGYTF	TGTGCCAGCAGTGACAGTTCGAACTATGGCTACACCTTC
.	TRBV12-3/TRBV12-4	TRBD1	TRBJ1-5	CASRGTGGQPQHF	TGTGCCAGCAGGGGGACAGGGGGACAGCCCCAGCATTTT
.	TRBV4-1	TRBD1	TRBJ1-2	CASSFPGQGRDGYTF	TGCGCCAGCAGCTTCCCGGGACAGGGGCGGGATGGCTACACCTTC
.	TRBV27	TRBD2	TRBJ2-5	CASSLSWREGQETQYF	TGTGCCAGCAGTTTATCGTGGCGGGAGGGCCAAGAGACCCAGTACTTC
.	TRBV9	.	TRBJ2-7	CASSVGVPSREQYF	TGTGCCAGCAGCGTAGGAGTCCCTTCTAGGGAGCAGTACTTC
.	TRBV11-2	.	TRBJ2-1	CASSFRLGANEQFF	TGTGCCAGCAGCTTTAGGCTGGGAGCGAATGAGCAGTTCTTC
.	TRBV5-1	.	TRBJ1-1	CASSLFGGATEAFF	TGCGCCAGCAGCTTGTTTGGCGGAGCCACTGAAGCTTTCTTT
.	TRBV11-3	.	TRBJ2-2	CASSLGGHGELFF	TGTGCCAGCAGCTTAGGAGGCCACGGGGAGCTGTTTTTT
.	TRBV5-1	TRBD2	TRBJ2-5	CASSSGGQETQYF	TGCGCCAGCAGCTCGGGGGGACAAGAGACCCAGTACTTC
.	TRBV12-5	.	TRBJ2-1	CASGLDANNEQFF	TGTGCTAGTGGTTTGGACGCTAACAATGAGCAGTTCTTC
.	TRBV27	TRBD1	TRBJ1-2	CASSLIGEGANYGYTF	TGTGCCAGCAGTTTAATCGGTGAGGGGGCGAACTATGGCTACACCTTC
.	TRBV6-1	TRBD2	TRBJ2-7	CASSALSLSGSYYEQYF	TGTGCCAGCAGTGCCCTCTCTCTCAGCGGGAGTTACTACGAGCAGTACTTC
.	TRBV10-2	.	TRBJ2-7	CASSESTGKTRPTGTVSYEQYF	TGCGCCAGCAGTGAGTCGACGGGGAAGACCAGGCCGACCGGGACTGTATCCTACGAGCAGTACTTC
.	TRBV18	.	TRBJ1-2	CASSPPSPGNYGYTF	TGTGCCAGCTCACCACCCTCACCAGGGAACTATGGCTACACCTTC
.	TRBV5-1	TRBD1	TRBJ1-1	CASSLEGQGFTEAFF	TGCGCCAGCAGCTTGGAGGGACAGGGTTTCACTGAAGCTTTCTTT
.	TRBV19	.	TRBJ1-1	CASTVGDQGAGTEAFF	TGTGCCAGTACCGTTGGAGATCAGGGTGCCGGCACTGAAGCTTTCTTT
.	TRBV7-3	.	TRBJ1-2	CASSLTGGLSYGYTF	TGTGCCAGCAGCTTAACTGGCGGGCTTAGCTATGGCTACACCTTC
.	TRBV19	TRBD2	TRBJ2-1	CASSIGTSGAVYNEQFF	TGTGCCAGTAGTATAGGAACTAGCGGGGCGGTTTACAATGAGCAATTCTTC
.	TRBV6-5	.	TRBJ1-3	CASRRTDSGNTIYF	TGTGCCAGCAGGCGGACAGACTCTGGAAACACCATATATTTT
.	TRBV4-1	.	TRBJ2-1	CASSQGANEQFF	TGCGCCAGCAGCCAGGGCGCAAATGAGCAGTTCTTC
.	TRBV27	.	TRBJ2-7	CASSLGRVYEQYF	TGTGCCAGCAGTTTAGGTCGGGTCTACGAGCAGTACTTC
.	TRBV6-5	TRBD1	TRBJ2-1	CASSSGQGRDMPFF	TGTGCCAGCAGCTCCGGACAGGGGCGGGATATGCCGTTCTTC
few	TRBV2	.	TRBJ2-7	CASSVQNEQYF	TGTGCCAGCAGTGTTCAGAACGAGCAGTACTTC
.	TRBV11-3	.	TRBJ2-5	CASSFTRSGETQYF	TGTGCCAGCAGCTTTACTAGGTCAGGAGAGACCCAGTACTTC
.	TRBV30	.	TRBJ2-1	CAWSVQRYNEQFF	TGTGCCTGGAGTGTACAGCGGTACAATGAGCAGTTCTTC
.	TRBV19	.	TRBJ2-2	CASSLTWTSTGELFF	TGTGCCAGTAGTTTGACATGGACTTCCACCGGGGAGCTGTTTTTT
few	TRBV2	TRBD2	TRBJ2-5	CASSGTSGTVGETQYF	TGTGCCAGCAGCGGGACTAGCGGGACAGTAGGGGAGACCCAGTACTTC
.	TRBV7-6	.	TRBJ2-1	CASSFDRINEQFF	TGTGCCAGCAGCTTCGACAGGATCAATGAGCAGTTCTTC
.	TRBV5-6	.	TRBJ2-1	CASSISGSSYNEQFF	TGTGCCAGCAGCATTAGCGGAAGCTCCTACAATGAGCAGTTCTTC
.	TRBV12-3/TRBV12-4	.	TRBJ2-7	CASRRQPYEQYF	TGTGCCAGCAGACGACAACCCTACGAGCAGTACTTC
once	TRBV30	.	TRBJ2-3	CAQSGEPLTDTQYF	TGTGCGCAGTCGGGGGAGCCCCTCACAGATACGCAGTATTTT
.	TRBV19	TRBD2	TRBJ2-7	CASSIPGPSGIGEQYF	TGTGCCAGTAGTATACCGGGGCCTAGCGGGATTGGCGAGCAGTACTTC
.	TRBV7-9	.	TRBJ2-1	CASSLVLLANEQFF	TGTGCCAGCAGCTTAGTTTTACTAGCTAATGAGCAGTTCTTC
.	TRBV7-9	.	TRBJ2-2	CASSHSRGLVFF	TGTGCCAGCAGCCACTCCAGGGGTTTGGTGTTTTTT
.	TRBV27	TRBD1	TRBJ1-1	CASRSGGSTEAFF	TGTGCCAGCAGATCAGGGGGTAGCACTGAAGCTTTCTTT
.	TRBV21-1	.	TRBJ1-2	CASYGYTF	TGTGCCTCTTATGGCTACACCTTC